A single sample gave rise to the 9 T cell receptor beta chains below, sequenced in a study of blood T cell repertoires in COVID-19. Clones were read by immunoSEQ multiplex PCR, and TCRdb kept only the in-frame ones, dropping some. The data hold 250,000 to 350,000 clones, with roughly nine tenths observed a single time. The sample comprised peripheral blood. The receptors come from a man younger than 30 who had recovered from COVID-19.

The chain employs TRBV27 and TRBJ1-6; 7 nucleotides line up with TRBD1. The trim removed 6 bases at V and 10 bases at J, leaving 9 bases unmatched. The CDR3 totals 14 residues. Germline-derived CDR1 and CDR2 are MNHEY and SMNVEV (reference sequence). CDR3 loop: CASSQRDRRSPLHF. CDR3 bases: TGTGCCAGCAGCCAGAGGGACAGAAGATCACCCCTCCACTTT.

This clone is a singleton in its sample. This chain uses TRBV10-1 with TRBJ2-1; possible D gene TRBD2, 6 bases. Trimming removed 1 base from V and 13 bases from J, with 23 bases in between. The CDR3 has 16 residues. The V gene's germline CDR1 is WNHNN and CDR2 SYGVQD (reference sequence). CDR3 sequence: CASSEFAAGPFARQFF. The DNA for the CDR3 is TGCGCCAGCAGTGAGTTTGCGGCGGGGCCCTTTGCTAGACAGTTCTTC.

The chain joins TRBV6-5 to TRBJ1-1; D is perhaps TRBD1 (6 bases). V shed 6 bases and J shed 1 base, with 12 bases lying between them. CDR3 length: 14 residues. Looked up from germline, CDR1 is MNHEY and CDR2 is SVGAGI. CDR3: CASSRQASNTEAFF. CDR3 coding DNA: TGTGCCAGCAGCAGACAGGCTTCGAACACTGAAGCTTTCTTT.

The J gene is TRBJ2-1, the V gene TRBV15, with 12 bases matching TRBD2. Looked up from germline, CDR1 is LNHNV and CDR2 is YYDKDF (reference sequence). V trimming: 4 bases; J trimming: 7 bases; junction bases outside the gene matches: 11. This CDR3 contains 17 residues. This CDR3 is CATSKSPRTSGMNEQFF. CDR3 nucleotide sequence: TGTGCCACCAGCAAATCCCCGAGGACTAGCGGGATGAATGAGCAGTTCTTC.

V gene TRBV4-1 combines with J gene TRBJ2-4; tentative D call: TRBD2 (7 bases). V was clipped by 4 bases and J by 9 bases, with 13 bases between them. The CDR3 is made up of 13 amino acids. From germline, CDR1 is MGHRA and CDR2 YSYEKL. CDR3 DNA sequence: TGCGCCAGCAGCCTTCAGGGAGGGGGCATTCAGTACTTC. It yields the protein CASSLQGGGIQYF.

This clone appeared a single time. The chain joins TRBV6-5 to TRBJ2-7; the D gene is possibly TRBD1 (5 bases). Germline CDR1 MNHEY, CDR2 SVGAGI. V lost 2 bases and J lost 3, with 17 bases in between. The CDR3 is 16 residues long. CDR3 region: CASSYSRAGQGYEQYF. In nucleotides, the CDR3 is TGTGCCAGCAGTTACAGTCGTGCAGGCCAGGGCTACGAGCAGTACTTC.

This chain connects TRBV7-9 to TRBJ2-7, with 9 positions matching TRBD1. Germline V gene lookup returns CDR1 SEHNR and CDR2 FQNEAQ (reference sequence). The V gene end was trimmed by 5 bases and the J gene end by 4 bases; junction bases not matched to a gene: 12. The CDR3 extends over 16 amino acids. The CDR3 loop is CASSEWDRAKDYEQYF. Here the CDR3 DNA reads TGTGCCAGCAGCGAGTGGGACAGGGCGAAGGATTACGAGCAGTACTTC.

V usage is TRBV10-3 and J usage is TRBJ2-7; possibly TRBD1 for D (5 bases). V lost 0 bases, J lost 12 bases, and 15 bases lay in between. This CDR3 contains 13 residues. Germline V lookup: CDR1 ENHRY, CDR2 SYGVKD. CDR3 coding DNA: TGTGCCATCAGTGAGTCTCCCGGCCAGGGATGGTACTTC. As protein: CAISESPGQGWYF.

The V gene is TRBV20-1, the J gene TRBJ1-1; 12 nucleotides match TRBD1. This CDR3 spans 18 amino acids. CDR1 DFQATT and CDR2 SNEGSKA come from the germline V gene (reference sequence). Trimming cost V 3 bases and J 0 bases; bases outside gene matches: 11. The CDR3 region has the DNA TGCAGTGCTAGTCCTTCCGGGACAGGGGGCCTTTTGAACACTGAAGCTTTCTTT. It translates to CSASPSGTGGLLNTEAFF.